Presented here are 26 T cell receptor beta chains from one specimen sequenced in a study of T cell changes during pregnancy in multiple sclerosis. Clones were read by immunoSEQ multiplex PCR, and TCRdb kept only the in-frame ones, dropping some. The repertoire includes around 31,000 clones, 75% to 95% of them detected once, and about 4.5% sits in the top ten. The sample here was CD8+ T cells from peripheral blood mononuclear cells, taken in the second trimester of pregnancy. These receptor sequences come from a female donor with multiple sclerosis, enrolled in a pregnancy study.

The chain couples TRBV6-6 to TRBJ1-1; possibly TRBD1 for D (5 bases). Trimming stripped 1 base from V and 0 bases from J, with 12 bases between. CDR3 length: 16 amino acids. Germline CDR1 reads MNHNY; CDR2 reads SVGAGI (reference sequence). The CDR3 reads CASSYWQGTMNTEAFF. In nucleotides, the CDR3 is TGTGCCAGCAGTTACTGGCAGGGAACCATGAACACTGAAGCTTTCTTT.

The chain carries TRBV9 and TRBJ2-7; 11 positions match TRBD2. Per germline, CDR1 SGDLS and CDR2 YYNGEE. J lost 2 bases, V lost 3 bases, and 1 base had no gene match. The CDR3 loop spans 14 amino acids. The CDR3 nucleotides are TGTGCCAGCAGCGCGGGACTAGCGGCCTACGAGCAGTACTTC. Its protein product is CASSAGLAAYEQYF.

This clone has just one count. This sequence joins TRBV4-3 and TRBJ2-1; possible D gene TRBD2, 7 bases. CDR3 size: 16 residues. Germline CDR1 is LGHNA and CDR2 is YSLEER. The V end lost 4 bases, the J end lost 2 bases, and 15 bases lay between the germline ends. The CDR3 nucleotides read TGCGCCAGCAGCCCGGGGGCGGGGGCCGCCTACAATGAGCAGTTCTTC. It specifies CASSPGAGAAYNEQFF.

The rearrangement joins TRBV27 to TRBJ2-1; TRBD2 agrees at 10 bases. Trimming cost V 3 bases and J 9 bases; bases outside gene matches: 11. This CDR3 region has 16 residues. Per germline, CDR1 MNHEY and CDR2 SMNVEV (reference sequence). The CDR3 sequence: CASSFLQREGNLEQFF. The DNA of the CDR3 is TGTGCCAGCAGTTTCCTCCAGCGGGAGGGCAATCTTGAGCAGTTCTTC.

This CDR3 reads CASKVGGRGYNEQFF. CDR3 bases: TGTGCCAGCAAAGTGGGGGGGCGCGGCTACAATGAGCAGTTCTTC. V gene TRBV27 combines with J gene TRBJ2-1; perhaps TRBD2 as D (7 bases). V was shortened by 7 bases and J by 3 bases, with 16 bases between the two germline ends. This CDR3 has 15 residues. Germline-derived CDR1 and CDR2 are MNHEY and SMNVEV (reference sequence).

The rearrangement uses TRBV19 and TRBJ1-4; TRBD1 aligns across 8 bases. The germline gives CDR1 LNHDA, CDR2 SQIVND (reference sequence). This CDR3 has 14 residues. V trimming: 3 bases; J trimming: 8 bases; junction bases outside the gene matches: 5. CDR3 in DNA: TGTGCCAGTAGTATTCGTGACAGGGGCGAAAAACTGTTTTTT. Its translation is CASSIRDRGEKLFF.

The chain is built from TRBV25-1 and TRBJ2-1; possibly TRBD2 for D (5 bases). Trimming pared 2 bases from V and 8 bases from J, leaving 16 bases between. The CDR3 length is 15 residues. CDR1 is MGHDK, CDR2 SYGVNS, per germline. The CDR3 loop reads CASSEEGLAFDEQFF. As DNA, the CDR3 is TGTGCCAGCAGTGAAGAGGGATTGGCTTTCGATGAGCAGTTCTTC.

This sequence joins TRBV19 and TRBJ2-3; 10 bases map to TRBD2. Germline V gives CDR1 LNHDA, CDR2 SQIVND (reference sequence). V shed 9 bases, J shed 3 bases, and the junction held 24 bases outside the gene matches. The CDR3 is made up of 20 amino acids. CDR3 region: CASADAGGSGRAHLTDTQYF. The CDR3 DNA reads as TGTGCCAGCGCAGACGCGGGGGGGAGCGGGAGGGCCCATTTGACAGATACGCAGTATTTT.

The chain is built from TRBV2 and TRBJ2-5, with 11 bases that match TRBD2. The junction had 9 bases not matched to a gene; V was cut back by 10 bases and J by 5 bases. This CDR3 has 14 amino acids. CDR1 is SNHLY, CDR2 FYNNEI, per germline. In DNA, the CDR3 is TGTGCCACCTTACTAGCGGGAGAGCTGGAGACCCAGTACTTC. Its protein product is CATLLAGELETQYF.

The CDR3 DNA sequence: TGCGCCAGCAGCCAAGACCCCCAGGGGGCGGGCTATGGCTACACCTTC. This gives the protein CASSQDPQGAGYGYTF. The chain carries TRBV4-3 and TRBJ1-2; 8 bases are shared with TRBD1. The trim removed 0 bases at V and 4 bases at J, leaving 7 bases unmatched. Germline CDR1 and CDR2: LGHNA and YSLEER. The length of the CDR3 is 16 residues.

J is TRBJ1-3 and V is TRBV11-2; D not certain. V was trimmed by 0 bases and J by 3 bases, leaving 15 bases between them. Per the germline V gene, CDR1 is SGHAT and CDR2 is FQNNGV. CDR3 length equals 17 residues. Written as DNA, the CDR3 is TGTGCCAGCAGCTTAGACTTTACATGGCAGTATGGAAACACCATATATTTT. As protein: CASSLDFTWQYGNTIYF.

This chain connects TRBV6-1 to TRBJ2-2; 12 bases fit TRBD2. The germline V gene has CDR1 MNHNS and CDR2 SASEGT. Trimming took 1 base from V and 6 from J; bases not matched to a gene: 0. CDR3 size: 15 residues. CDR3 residues: CASSEGLAGAGELFF. The DNA for the CDR3 is TGTGCCAGCAGTGAAGGACTAGCGGGAGCCGGGGAGCTGTTTTTT.

This clone appeared a single time. The J gene is TRBJ2-7, the V gene TRBV18; the match to TRBD1 covers 7 bases. Germline-derived CDR1 and CDR2 are KGHSH and LQKENI. The CDR3 contains 16 residues. The trim removed 5 bases at V and 3 bases at J, leaving 13 bases unmatched. Written as DNA, the CDR3 is TGTGCCAGCTCATCTGCTATACGGGACAGAGACTACGAGCAGTACTTC. It yields the protein CASSSAIRDRDYEQYF.

The rearrangement links TRBV6-5 to TRBJ2-3, with TRBD2 matching 8 bases. Germline lookup yields CDR1 MNHEY and CDR2 SVGAGI. This CDR3 has 14 amino acids. V trimming: 7 bases; J trimming: 3 bases; junction bases outside the gene matches: 6. CDR3 bases: TGTGCCAGCACCACGGGGGGGGTGACAGATACGCAGTATTTT. Its protein is CASTTGGVTDTQYF.

V and J are TRBV4-3 and TRBJ2-3; maybe TRBD2 (6 bases). CDR3 size: 16 residues. Germline-derived CDR1 and CDR2 are LGHNA and YSLEER. With 4 bases removed from V and 2 bases from J, the gap between germline ends came to 16 bases. The CDR3 sequence is CASSPTRRAPTDTQYF. The CDR3 nucleotides are TGCGCCAGCAGCCCTACGCGGAGGGCCCCCACAGATACGCAGTATTTT.

This chain's CDR3 is CASGPGPGYSPLHF. Here the CDR3 DNA reads TGTGCCAGCGGGCCCGGCCCGGGATATTCACCCCTCCACTTT. The V and J genes are TRBV2 and TRBJ1-6; D not certain. This CDR3 is built from 14 residues. The germline V gene has CDR1 SNHLY and CDR2 FYNNEI. Trimming took 8 bases from V and 8 from J, leaving 16 bases between them. Full variable domain (rest looked up from reference TRBV2 and TRBJ1-6): EPEVTQTPSHQVTQMGQEVILRCVPISNHLYFYWYRQILGQKVEFLVSFYNNEISEKSEIFDDQFSVERPDGSNFTLKIRSTKLEDSAMYFCASGPGPGYSPLHFGNGTRLTVT.

For the CDR3, the DNA is TGCGCCAGCACCCCAGCTAGCGTCCACAATGAGCAGTTCTTC. The encoded protein is CASTPASVHNEQFF. V gene TRBV5-1 combines with J gene TRBJ2-1, with D perhaps matching TRBD2 (6 bases). The CDR3 sequence is 14 residues long. V was trimmed by 6 bases and J by 5 bases, leaving 15 bases between them. Germline CDR1 is SGHRS and CDR2 is YFSETQ. The full variable domain, completed using reference TRBV5-1 and TRBJ2-1, is KAGVTQTPRYLIKTRGQQVTLSCSPISGHRSVSWYQQTPGQGLQFLFEYFSETQRNKGNFPGRFSGRQFSNSRSEMNVSTLELGDSALYLCASTPASVHNEQFFGPGTRLTVL.

A single count supports this clone. The chain couples TRBV2 to TRBJ2-1; 10 bases match TRBD1. Germline trimming cut 5 bases from V and 7 bases from J; bases unmatched to any gene: 11. The CDR3 sequence is 16 residues long. Germline CDR1 SNHLY, CDR2 FYNNEI. Here the CDR3 DNA reads TGTGCCAGCAGTCGATCGAGGGGACAGGGGTTGAATGAGCAGTTCTTC. This sequence encodes CASSRSRGQGLNEQFF.

The chain has TRBV6-5 and TRBJ2-7, with 9 bases aligning to TRBD2. This CDR3 is 12 amino acids long. CDR1 MNHEY and CDR2 SVGAGI come from the germline V gene. With 6 bases clipped from V and 6 bases from J, the junction kept 3 bases outside the gene matches. The CDR3: CASSPAGGEQYF. As DNA, the CDR3 is TGTGCCAGCAGCCCAGCGGGAGGCGAGCAGTACTTC.

The chain is built from TRBV9 and TRBJ2-1, with 8 bases that match TRBD1. Trimming at V came to 3 bases and at J to 0 bases, leaving 5 bases not matched to a gene. CDR3 size: 16 residues. CDR1 and CDR2 (germline): SGDLS, YYNGEE. This CDR3 reads CASSATTGGSYNEQFF. The CDR3 coding sequence is TGTGCCAGCAGCGCAACCACAGGGGGCTCCTACAATGAGCAGTTCTTC.

The chain links TRBV6-6 to TRBJ1-1; tentative D call: TRBD1 (6 bases). Trimming stripped 4 bases from V and 2 bases from J, with 11 bases between. The CDR3 sequence is 14 residues long. Germline assignment: CDR1 MNHNY and CDR2 SVGAGI (reference sequence). This CDR3 reads CASSSGAANTEAFF. The CDR3 nucleotides are TGTGCCAGCAGTTCAGGGGCGGCAAACACTGAAGCTTTCTTT.

The chain is built from TRBV19 and TRBJ1-1; the D gene is possibly TRBD1 (6 bases). The CDR3 contains 16 residues. Trimming took off 6 bases at V and 2 bases at J, with 19 bases between the two ends. Per the germline V gene, CDR1 is LNHDA and CDR2 is SQIVND (reference sequence). CDR3 in amino acids: CASRLEAGVRNTEAFF. CDR3 nucleotide sequence: TGTGCCAGTAGACTGGAGGCAGGGGTCCGCAACACTGAAGCTTTCTTT.

This clone was picked up one time. The V call is TRBV11-2, the J call TRBJ2-2; unclear D gene. Trimming shortened V by 6 bases and J by 1 base, and 18 bases separated the two germline ends. The CDR3 has 17 amino acids. Per the germline V gene, CDR1 is SGHAT and CDR2 is FQNNGV. CDR3 amino acids: CASRPITLIKNTGELFF. The CDR3 DNA is TGTGCCAGCAGACCAATCACACTAATAAAGAACACCGGGGAGCTGTTTTTT.

The chain carries TRBV11-2 and TRBJ2-7, with TRBD1 matching over 8 bases. The CDR3 runs 13 residues. With 8 bases clipped from V and 1 base from J, the junction kept 4 bases outside the gene matches. Germline V lookup: CDR1 SGHAT, CDR2 FQNNGV. CDR3 sequence reads: CASFGDRSYEQYF. The CDR3 nucleotides are TGTGCCAGCTTCGGGGACAGGTCCTACGAGCAGTACTTC.

This clone was seen once. The chain recombines TRBV27 with TRBJ1-1; D may be TRBD1 (5 bases). The CDR3 is 15 amino acids. CDR1 is MNHEY and CDR2 is SMNVEV in the germline V gene (reference sequence). The V and J ends lost 3 bases and 1 base respectively, with 12 bases between them. The CDR3 reads CASSFGQGRNTEAFF. CDR3 bases: TGTGCCAGCAGTTTTGGCCAGGGCCGGAACACTGAAGCTTTCTTT.

This rearrangement joins TRBV7-9 to TRBJ2-1, with 7 bases matching TRBD2. V gave up 5 bases and J gave up 4 bases; unmatched junction bases: 14. This CDR3 is built from 17 residues. CDR1 and CDR2 (germline): SEHNR, FQNEAQ (reference sequence). For the CDR3, the DNA is TGTGCCAGCAGCCAAAACAGAGGCCAGCGGGGTTACAATGAGCAGTTCTTC. Translated, it gives CASSQNRGQRGYNEQFF.